This TCR beta chain was identified during a study of blood T cell repertoires in COVID-19. Across the whole study: Both acute and convalescent COVID-19 samples were obtained from the United States, Italy and Spain. Sources were T cells, B-cell-depleted T cells, or PBMCs; the material itself was cDNA or gDNA.

Trimming took 5 bases from V and 5 from J; bases not matched to a gene: 12. Germline-derived CDR1 and CDR2 are SEHNR and FQNEAQ (reference sequence). The CDR3 is 15 amino acids. In the authors' workflow: Scientists estimated how many nucleated cells there were by amplifying reference gene primers. Sequencing used immunoSEQ multiplex PCR; TCRdb keeps in-frame clones, though not all of them. The D gene and trimming were derived from the DNA, and the V and J assignments and clone size from that table. The sample has around 230,000 clones, 70% to 90% seen once. Sequenced material: peripheral blood. The V gene is TRBV7-9, the J gene TRBJ2-7, with 7 bases identical to TRBD2. The sequence was obtained from a man aged 30-40 years who had recovered from COVID-19. The CDR3 DNA reads as TGTGCCAGCAGCCACGGCTCGGGGGGTGGGGACGAGCAGTACTTC. Amino acid sequence: CASSHGSGGGDEQYF.